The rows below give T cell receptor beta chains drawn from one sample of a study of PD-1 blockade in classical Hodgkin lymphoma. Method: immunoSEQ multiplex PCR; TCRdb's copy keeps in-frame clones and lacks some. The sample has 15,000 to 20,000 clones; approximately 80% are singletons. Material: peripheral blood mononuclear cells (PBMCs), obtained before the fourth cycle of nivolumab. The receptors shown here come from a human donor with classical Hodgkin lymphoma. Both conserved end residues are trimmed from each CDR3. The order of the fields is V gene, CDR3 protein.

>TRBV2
ASSPLGRNQPQH
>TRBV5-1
ASSPRTVLNEKLF
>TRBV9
ASSPGTVHTEAF
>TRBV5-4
ASSPRGSQETQY
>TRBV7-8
ASSSNLAWQETQY
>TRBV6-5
ASSKQGGVGELF
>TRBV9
ASSTARGRNSGANVLT
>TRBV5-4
ASSPKTGVAGTEAF
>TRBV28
ASIRAPGELF
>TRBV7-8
ASSSQGNSPLH
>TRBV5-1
ASSSSGQGNYGYT
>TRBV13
ASSLMERGYNEQF
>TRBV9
ASSVDFRTRDEQF
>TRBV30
AWDSGRGETQY
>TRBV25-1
ASFFYRRTTAYNEQF
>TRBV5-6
ASSRDRGGPTDTQY
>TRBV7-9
ASSSPGLALDTQY
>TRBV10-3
AISPGLADSYEQY
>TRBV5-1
ASSRRGETQY
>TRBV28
ASSFRVGTTNEKLF
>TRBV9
ASSALVESGELF
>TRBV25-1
ASIGQDSGELF
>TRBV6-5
ASRRKPYSNQPQH
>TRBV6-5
ASSFTSGWRNEQF
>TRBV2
ASIPERAGTEAF
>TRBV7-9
ASSLASGTSAGSDEQF
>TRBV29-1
SVRDTREQF
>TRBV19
ASSILGLAGVGGETQY
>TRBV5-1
ASSPGQPVNTEAF
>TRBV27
ASSRIPLAKNIQY
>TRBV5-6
ASSFGAGSVAQY
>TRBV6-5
ASSYSRQNEKLF
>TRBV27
ASAPSVKGGDQPQH
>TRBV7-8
ASSRRSGRTTGELF
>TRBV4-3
ASSQGLADSSYEQY
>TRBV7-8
ASSLESSYNSPLH
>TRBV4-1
ASSQLDRGGTGELF
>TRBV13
ASSSGLAGGPAPLMNTQY
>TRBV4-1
ASSQDENGVNEKLF
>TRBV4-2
ASSVPGGAQETQY
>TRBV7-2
ASSPQRNTGELF
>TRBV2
ASPRFQGGRDTQY
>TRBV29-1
SVGPSQQGEQF
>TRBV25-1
ASSFRNTIY
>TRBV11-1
ASSLDRGTTDTQY
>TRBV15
ATSRDVDRHEHYGYT
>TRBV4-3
ASSQYGLAGVNDEQF
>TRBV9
ASSVDGGISGNTIY
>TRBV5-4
ASSLTGTGELF
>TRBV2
ASSPSRAPNYGYT
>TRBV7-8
ASSETSVPDTQY
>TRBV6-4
ASSASGENNEQF
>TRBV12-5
ASGLGSEQF
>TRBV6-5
ARRLDGTDTQY
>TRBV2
ASDRVGNSPLH
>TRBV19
ASSGPGESDYGYT
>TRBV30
AWSRVGGWNTEAF
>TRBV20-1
SARNTIY
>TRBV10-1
ASSESPDQPQH
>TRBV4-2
ASSQEEGSYSGYT